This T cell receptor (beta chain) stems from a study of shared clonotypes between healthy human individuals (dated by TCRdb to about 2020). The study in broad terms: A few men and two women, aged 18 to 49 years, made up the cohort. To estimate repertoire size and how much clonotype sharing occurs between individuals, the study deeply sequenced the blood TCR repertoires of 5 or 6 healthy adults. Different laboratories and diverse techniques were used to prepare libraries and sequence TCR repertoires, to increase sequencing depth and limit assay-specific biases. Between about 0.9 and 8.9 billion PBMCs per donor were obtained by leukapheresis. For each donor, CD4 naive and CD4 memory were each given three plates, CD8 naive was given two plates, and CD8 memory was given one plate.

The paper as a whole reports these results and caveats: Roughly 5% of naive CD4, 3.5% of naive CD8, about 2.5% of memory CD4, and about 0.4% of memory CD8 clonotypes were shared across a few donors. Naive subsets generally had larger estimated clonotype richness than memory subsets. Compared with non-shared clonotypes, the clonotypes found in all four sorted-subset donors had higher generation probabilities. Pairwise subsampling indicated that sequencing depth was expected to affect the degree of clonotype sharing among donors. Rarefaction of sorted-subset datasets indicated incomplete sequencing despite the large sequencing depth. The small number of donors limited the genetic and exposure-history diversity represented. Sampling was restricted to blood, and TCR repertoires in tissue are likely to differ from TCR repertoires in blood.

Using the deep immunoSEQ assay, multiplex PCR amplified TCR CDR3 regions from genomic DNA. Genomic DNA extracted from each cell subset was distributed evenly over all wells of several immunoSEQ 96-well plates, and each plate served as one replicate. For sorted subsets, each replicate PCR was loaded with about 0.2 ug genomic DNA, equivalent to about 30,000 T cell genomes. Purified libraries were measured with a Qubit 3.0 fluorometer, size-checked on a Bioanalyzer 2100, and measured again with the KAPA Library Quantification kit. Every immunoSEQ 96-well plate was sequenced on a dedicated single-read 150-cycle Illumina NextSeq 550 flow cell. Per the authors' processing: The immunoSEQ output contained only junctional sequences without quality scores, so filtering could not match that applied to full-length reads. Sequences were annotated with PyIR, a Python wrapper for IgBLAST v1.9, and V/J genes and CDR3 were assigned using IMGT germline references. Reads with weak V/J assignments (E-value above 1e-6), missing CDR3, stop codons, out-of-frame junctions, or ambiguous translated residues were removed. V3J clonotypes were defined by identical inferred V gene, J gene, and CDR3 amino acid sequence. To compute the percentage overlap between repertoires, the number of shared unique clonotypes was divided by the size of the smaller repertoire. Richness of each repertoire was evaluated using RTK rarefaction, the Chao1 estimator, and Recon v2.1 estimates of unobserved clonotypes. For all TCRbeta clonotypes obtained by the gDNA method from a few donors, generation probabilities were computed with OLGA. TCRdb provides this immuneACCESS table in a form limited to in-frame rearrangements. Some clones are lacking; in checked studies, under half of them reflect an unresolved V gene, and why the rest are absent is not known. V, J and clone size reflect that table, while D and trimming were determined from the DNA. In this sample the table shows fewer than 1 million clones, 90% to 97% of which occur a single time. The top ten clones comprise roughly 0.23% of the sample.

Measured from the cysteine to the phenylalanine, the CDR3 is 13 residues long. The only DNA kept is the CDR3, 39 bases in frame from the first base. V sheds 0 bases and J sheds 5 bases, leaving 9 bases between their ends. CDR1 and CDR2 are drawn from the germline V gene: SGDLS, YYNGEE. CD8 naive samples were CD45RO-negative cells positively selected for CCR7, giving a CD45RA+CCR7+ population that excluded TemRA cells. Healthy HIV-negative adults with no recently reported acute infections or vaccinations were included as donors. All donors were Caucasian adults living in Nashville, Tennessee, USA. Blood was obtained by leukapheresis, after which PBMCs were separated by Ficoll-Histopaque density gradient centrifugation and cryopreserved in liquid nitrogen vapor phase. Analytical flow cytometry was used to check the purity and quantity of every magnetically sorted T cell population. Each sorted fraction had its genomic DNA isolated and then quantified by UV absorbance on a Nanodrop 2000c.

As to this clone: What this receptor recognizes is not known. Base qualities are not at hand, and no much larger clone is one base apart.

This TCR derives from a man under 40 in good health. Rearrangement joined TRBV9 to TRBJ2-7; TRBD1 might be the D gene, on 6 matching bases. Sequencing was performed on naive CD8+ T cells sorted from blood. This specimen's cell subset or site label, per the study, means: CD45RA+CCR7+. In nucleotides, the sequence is TGTGCCAGCAGCGTAGAGGGGGTTAACGAGCAGTACTTC. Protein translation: CASSVEGVNEQYF.